This TCR beta chain was retrieved from a study of OX40 agonist ivuxolimab in advanced cancers. Context from the whole study: Ivuxolimab, which targeted the costimulatory receptor OX40 (CD134), was an agonistic, fully human IgG2 monoclonal antibody. In the dose-escalation cohort, roughly four fifths of patients were male, and the mean age was roughly 60 years, with a range of roughly 20 to 80. The paper covers the monotherapy dose-escalation part of the phase I ivuxolimab trial, which included N of about 50 patients. Intravenous ivuxolimab was administered to patients every 2 weeks at six dose levels: 0.01, 0.1, 0.3, 1.5, 3 and 10 mg/kg. Among the roughly 52 dose-escalation patients, some 20 had hepatocellular carcinoma, some 15 melanoma, 9 renal cell carcinoma and 9 head and neck cancer. Partial responses occurred in three dose-escalation patients, of whom one had hepatocellular carcinoma and two had cutaneous melanoma. Prior anti-PD-1, anti-PD-L1 or anti-CTLA-4 therapy was permitted, and about two fifths of dose-escalation patients had received checkpoint inhibitors. The point of sequencing TCRbeta in the periphery was to test whether ivuxolimab changed TCR sequence diversity and drove clonal T-cell expansion.

What the research found in general, with its limitations: The antigen specificity of the peripheral T cells that underwent clonal expansion was not determined. Low levels of normalized T-cell clonal expansion were also seen in some nonresponding patients. Partial responders in the 0.1-3.0 mg/kg groups had among the lowest normalized peripheral clonal expansion, especially among CD8+ T cells. Clonal expansion of both CD4+ and CD8+ blood T cells was observed from baseline to week 6 at doses 0.1 to 3.0 mg/kg. After ivuxolimab, expanded clones were on average more numerous among CD8+ T cells than among CD4+ T cells.

Patients with autoimmune disease history or receiving systemic immunosuppression were excluded from the trial. Peripheral blood for TCR sequencing was collected from all dose cohorts at baseline, on cycle 4 day 1, and on cycle 7 day 1. Samples came from an open-label, multicenter, first-in-human phase I dose-escalation trial of ivuxolimab. Adults with locally advanced or metastatic melanoma, renal cell, hepatocellular, or head and neck squamous cell carcinoma were enrolled in the trial. Before TCR sequencing, CD4+ T cells and CD8+ T cells were sorted from peripheral blood as separate populations. From the germline V gene (reference sequence), CDR1 is PRHDT and CDR2 is FYEKMQ. The CDR3 runs 17 amino acids, cysteine and phenylalanine included. Only CDR3 DNA remains: 51 bases, in frame from the first base. The V end gives up 0 bases and the J end 0 bases, leaving 5 bases in the junction not matched to a gene.

This clone showed up just once. Its antigen target is currently unknown. No much larger clonotype is one base removed from it; base qualities were not supplied. Genomic DNA was isolated from the sorted cells so that the TCRbeta CDR3 region could be sequenced. TCRbeta CDR3 regions were sequenced using the immunoSEQ Assay. TCRdb took this table from immuneACCESS and kept in-frame rearrangements with V and J called. Such tables lack part of the clones; where checked against another copy, unresolved V genes explain under half of the gap, and the rest is unexplained. This sample has roughly 67,000 clones in its table, and roughly 92% of those were observed once. Under 15% of the sample belongs to the ten largest clones.

This sequence originates from an adult with an advanced solid tumor such as melanoma, head and neck, liver or kidney cancer. The chain links TRBV13 with TRBJ2-4; 7 junctional bases match TRBD2. The sample consisted of CD4+ or CD8+ T cells sorted from blood, taken in a trial of the OX40 agonist ivuxolimab. The DNA reads TGTGCCAGCAGCTTAGGGAGCGGGATGGTAGCCAAAAACATTCAGTACTTC. Translated, this gives CASSLGSGMVAKNIQYF.